A single sample is the source of the 19 T cell receptor beta chains below, sequenced in a study of human T cells and chemical hapten exposure (dated by TCRdb to the early 2020s). The receptor library was made with RACE. For sequencing, a NextSeq 500 was employed. TCRdb reprocessed the public reads (quality trimming at Q25 with fastp, clone calling with MiXCR) and kept in-frame beta chains. Entries that share a CDR3 protein sequence are merged under the most common genes and DNA. This sample lists 85,000 to 130,000 distinct CDR3 sequences; about 12% were detected once. The ten top clones hold roughly 1.6% of the sample. Explained via the paper, the time point label denotes: pre-sensitization, week 0. The treatment or condition label corresponds to: therapeutic diphenylcyclopropenone sensitization with weekly scalp DPC. The source was whole blood, collected in connection with sensitization to the hapten diphenylcyclopropenone (DPC). The receptors here all came from a woman aged 50 to 60 with alopecia areata. Some clones in this sample may be carry-over from other donors' samples.

There are a few counts of this clonotype. The rearrangement joins TRBV3-1 to TRBJ2-2; 7 bases match TRBD2. This CDR3 spans 17 amino acids. J was trimmed by 2 bases and V by 1 base; bases with no gene match: 7. Per the germline V gene, CDR1 is LGHDT and CDR2 is YNNKEL (reference sequence). The DNA of the CDR3 is TGTGCCAGCAGCCAAGTTTACGGGGGGACTAACACCGGGGAGCTGTTTTTT. Its protein is CASSQVYGGTNTGELFF.

This clonotype occurred a few times. V gene TRBV4-1 combines with J gene TRBJ2-1, with D possibly TRBD1 on 6 matching bases. The CDR3 runs to 15 residues. Trimming stripped 4 bases from V and 12 bases from J, with 22 bases between. CDR1 MGHRA and CDR2 YSYEKL come from the germline V gene. The chain's CDR3 is CASSPIVWDTLVQFF. CDR3 nucleotides: TGCGCCAGCAGCCCAATCGTCTGGGACACCTTGGTGCAGTTCTTC.

This clonotype turned up a few times. The genes are TRBV6-4 and TRBJ2-3, with 9 bases fitting TRBD2. Trimming took 4 bases from V and 3 from J; bases not matched to a gene: 5. The CDR3 has 15 amino acids. Per the germline V gene, CDR1 is MRHNA and CDR2 is SNTAGT. As DNA, the CDR3 is TGTGCCAGCAGTGTCCAAAGCGGGAGGACAGATACGCAGTATTTT. Amino acid sequence: CASSVQSGRTDTQYF.

The CDR3 protein is CASSFRTGTTQETQYF. The CDR3 DNA reads TGTGCCAGCAGCTTTAGGACAGGGACAACCCAAGAGACCCAGTACTTC. This chain joins TRBV5-4 and TRBJ2-5; 8 nucleotides agree with TRBD1. The V gene end was trimmed by 2 bases and the J gene end by 1 base; junction bases not matched to a gene: 7. The length of the CDR3 is 16 residues. Germline V gene sequence: CDR1 SGHNT, CDR2 YYREEE (reference sequence).

The chain recombines TRBV7-9 with TRBJ2-7; D is possibly TRBD2 (5 bases). The V end was cut by 6 bases, the J end by 0 bases, with 15 bases between. The CDR3 runs to 15 residues. CDR1 is SEHNR, CDR2 FQNEAQ, per germline (reference sequence). CDR3 DNA: TGTGCCAGCAGTCACCGCGAGGGCCTCTCCTACGAGCAGTACTTC. Protein product: CASSHREGLSYEQYF. Variable domain in full (rest from reference TRBV7-9 and TRBJ2-7): DTGVSQNPRHKITKRGQNVTFRCDPISEHNRLYWYRQTLGQGPEFLTYFQNEAQLEKSRLLSDRFSAERPKGSFSTLEIQRTEQGDSAMYLCASSHREGLSYEQYFGPGTRLTVT.

The chain joins TRBV21-1 to TRBJ2-7; TRBD1 reflects the table's D call only, with no check against the DNA. TRBV21-1 counts as a pseudogene. The CDR3 has 15 amino acids. The CDR3 sequence is CASSDRAHNSYEQYF. DNA for the CDR3: TGTGCCAGCAGTGACAGGGCACACAACTCCTACGAGCAGTACTTC.

The table lists this clonotype with many counts. The chain recombines TRBV28 with TRBJ1-5; the D gene is possibly TRBD1 (6 bases). The CDR3 is 16 amino acids. Germline V gene sequence: CDR1 MDHEN, CDR2 SYDVKM. V lost 6 bases to trimming and J lost 0 bases, with 15 bases between them. For the CDR3, the DNA is TGTGCCAGCAGATCCTCGGGACACCGTAGCAATCAGCCCCAGCATTTT. Protein: CASRSSGHRSNQPQHF. The full variable domain, its missing parts supplied by reference TRBV28 and TRBJ1-5, is DVKVTQSSRYLVKRTGEKVFLECVQDMDHENMFWYRQDPGLGLRLIYFSYDVKMKEKGDIPEGYSVSREKKERFSLILESASTNQTSMYLCASRSSGHRSNQPQHFGDGTRLSIL.

This clonotype came up many times. This chain uses TRBV7-9 with TRBJ2-1; D might be TRBD1 or TRBD2, each matching 5 bases. This CDR3 is built from 16 residues. V dropped 2 bases and J dropped 5 bases, with 16 bases sitting between them. Looked up from germline, CDR1 is SEHNR and CDR2 is FQNEAQ (reference sequence). The CDR3 here is CASSLSTGRGNNEQFF. CDR3 nucleotides: TGTGCCAGCAGCTTATCGACGGGACGGGGAAACAATGAGCAGTTCTTC.

This clonotype was found a few times. The chain links TRBV4-3 to TRBJ2-5; TRBD1 might be the D (5 bases). Germline values: CDR1 LGHNA, CDR2 YSLEER. The CDR3 consists of 16 residues. V was shortened by 0 bases and J by 6 bases, with 17 bases between the two germline ends. This CDR3 is CASSQDFGAGKKTQYF. The CDR3 coding sequence is TGCGCCAGCAGCCAAGATTTTGGGGCAGGAAAAAAGACCCAGTACTTC.

This clonotype was found many times. The chain is built from TRBV12-3 or TRBV12-4 and TRBJ2-1, with D perhaps TRBD1 (6 bases). There are 14 residues in the CDR3. V was shortened by 4 bases and J by 5 bases, with 12 bases between the two germline ends. The CDR3 DNA is TGTGCCAGCAGTTACCCCACAGGGAACAATGAGCAGTTCTTC. This encodes CASSYPTGNNEQFF.

This clonotype turned up a few times. The V gene is TRBV12-3 or TRBV12-4, the J gene TRBJ2-3; perhaps TRBD1 as D (5 bases). This CDR3 contains 15 residues. The germline V and J ends were trimmed by 3 bases and 0 bases, with 10 bases remaining between them. The CDR3 region has the DNA TGTGCCAGCAGTTTTCGTGGGGCGAGCACAGATACGCAGTATTTT. Its translation is CASSFRGASTDTQYF.

The genes are TRBV7-8 and TRBJ2-7, with D unresolved. The CDR3 has 14 residues. Deletions cut 0 bases from V and 3 bases from J, with 9 bases between. CDR1 and CDR2 (germline): SGHVS, FQNEAQ. The chain's CDR3 is CASSLAVAGYEQYF. CDR3 nucleotide sequence: TGTGCCAGCAGCTTAGCGGTGGCAGGCTACGAGCAGTACTTC.

The chain uses TRBV20-1 and TRBJ2-4; perhaps TRBD1 as D (6 bases). The V gene's germline CDR1 is DFQATT and CDR2 SNEGSKA (reference sequence). The CDR3 length is 14 residues. Trimming took off 3 bases at V and 3 bases at J, with 12 bases between the two ends. CDR3 amino acids: CSARPNRDKNIQYF. The CDR3 DNA sequence: TGCAGTGCTAGGCCGAACAGGGACAAAAACATTCAGTACTTC.

This clonotype has just a few counts. The chain employs TRBV28 and TRBJ1-1, with D unclear. This CDR3 has 11 residues. The germline V gene encodes CDR1 MDHEN and CDR2 SYDVKM. V gave up 4 bases and J gave up 3 bases, with 3 bases separating them. The CDR3 DNA reads as TGTGCCAGCAGTTACCACACTGAAGCTTTCTTT. Protein product: CASSYHTEAFF.

V and J are TRBV6-2 or TRBV6-3 and TRBJ2-3; TRBD2 matches at 9 bases. This CDR3 comprises 16 residues. The trim removed 7 bases at V and 1 base at J, leaving 9 bases unmatched. In germline, CDR1 is MNHEY, CDR2 SVGEGT. The CDR3 nucleotides are TGTGCCAGCACCCCCGGTCGGACTAGCGGCACAGATACGCAGTATTTT. Translating it yields CASTPGRTSGTDTQYF.

This chain links TRBV7-9 with TRBJ2-1; D is possibly TRBD1 (6 bases). V gave up 4 bases and J gave up 7 bases, with 11 bases separating them. This CDR3 region has 13 residues. The V gene's germline CDR1 is SEHNR and CDR2 FQNEAQ (reference sequence). The CDR3 region is CASSSRQANEQFF. DNA for the CDR3: TGTGCCAGCAGCTCAAGACAGGCAAATGAGCAGTTCTTC.

The chain combines TRBV27 with TRBJ2-1; no firm D call. V was shortened by 5 bases and J by 7 bases, with 9 bases between the two germline ends. This CDR3 is 12 amino acids long. Germline loops: CDR1 MNHEY, CDR2 SMNVEV (reference sequence). In DNA form, the CDR3 reads TGTGCCAGCAGTATTATAGGTAATGAGCAGTTCTTC. It codes for CASSIIGNEQFF.

This clonotype appeared a few times. V and J are TRBV3-1 and TRBJ2-7; the D is unclear. Trimming took off 1 base at V and 7 bases at J, with 20 bases between the two ends. The CDR3 is 16 residues long. Germline CDR1 reads LGHDT; CDR2 reads YNNKEL (reference sequence). CDR3 coding DNA: TGTGCCAGCAGCCAAGGGGTAGCCGGCACCCTACGGGAGCAGTACTTC. Amino acids: CASSQGVAGTLREQYF.

This clonotype was counted a few times. The chain carries TRBV6-5 and TRBJ2-5; 9 bases fit TRBD1. The CDR3 contains 16 residues. V was clipped by 2 bases and J by 2 bases; unmatched bases: 6. Germline V lookup: CDR1 MNHEY, CDR2 SVGAGI. The CDR3, as DNA: TGTGCCAGCAGTTACCCAGGACAGGGGCCACAAGAGACCCAGTACTTC. As protein: CASSYPGQGPQETQYF.